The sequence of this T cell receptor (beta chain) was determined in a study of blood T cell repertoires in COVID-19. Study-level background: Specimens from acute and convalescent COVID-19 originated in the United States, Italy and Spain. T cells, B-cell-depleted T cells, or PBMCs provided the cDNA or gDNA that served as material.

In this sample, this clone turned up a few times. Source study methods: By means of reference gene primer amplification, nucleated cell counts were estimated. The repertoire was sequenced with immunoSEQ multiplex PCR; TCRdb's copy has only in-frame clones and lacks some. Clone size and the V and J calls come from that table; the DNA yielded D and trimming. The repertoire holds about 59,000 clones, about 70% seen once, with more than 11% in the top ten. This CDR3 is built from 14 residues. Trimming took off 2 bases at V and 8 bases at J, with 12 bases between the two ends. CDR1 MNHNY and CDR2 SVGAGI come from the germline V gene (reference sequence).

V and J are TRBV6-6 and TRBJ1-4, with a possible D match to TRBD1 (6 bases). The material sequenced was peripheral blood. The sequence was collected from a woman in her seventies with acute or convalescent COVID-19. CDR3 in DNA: TGTGCCAGCAGTTACGGCTTAGGGGGAGAAAAACTGTTTTTT. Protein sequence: CASSYGLGGEKLFF.